The present T cell receptor (beta chain) was sequenced within a study of cytomegalovirus exposure and HLA in healthy donors. Use of 60 Vbeta and 13 Jbeta primers characterized the PCR. TCRdb's copy holds only in-frame clones and misses some; the assay was immunoSEQ multiplex PCR. This table holds approximately 130,000 clones, roughly 80% found once. At the time of sampling, donors were nominally healthy, though unrecorded immune exposures were likely. This clone was seen a few times. Its target is not known. Germline CDR1 SGHVS, CDR2 FNYEAQ. The V segment lost 2 bases and the J segment 6 bases; nucleotides outside the gene matches: 13. The CDR3 contains 17 residues. Study outcomes and limitations: CMV serostatus was the only recorded immune exposure for donors.

Sequences were obtained from PBMCs. The chain links TRBV7-6 to TRBJ1-2; the match to TRBD1 covers 9 bases. The sequence derives from a woman between 50 and 59 years old in good health and CMV-seropositive. CDR3 sequence: CASSLKRIGTGLDGYTF. CDR3 coding DNA: TGTGCCAGCAGCTTAAAGCGTATCGGGACAGGGCTGGATGGCTACACCTTC.